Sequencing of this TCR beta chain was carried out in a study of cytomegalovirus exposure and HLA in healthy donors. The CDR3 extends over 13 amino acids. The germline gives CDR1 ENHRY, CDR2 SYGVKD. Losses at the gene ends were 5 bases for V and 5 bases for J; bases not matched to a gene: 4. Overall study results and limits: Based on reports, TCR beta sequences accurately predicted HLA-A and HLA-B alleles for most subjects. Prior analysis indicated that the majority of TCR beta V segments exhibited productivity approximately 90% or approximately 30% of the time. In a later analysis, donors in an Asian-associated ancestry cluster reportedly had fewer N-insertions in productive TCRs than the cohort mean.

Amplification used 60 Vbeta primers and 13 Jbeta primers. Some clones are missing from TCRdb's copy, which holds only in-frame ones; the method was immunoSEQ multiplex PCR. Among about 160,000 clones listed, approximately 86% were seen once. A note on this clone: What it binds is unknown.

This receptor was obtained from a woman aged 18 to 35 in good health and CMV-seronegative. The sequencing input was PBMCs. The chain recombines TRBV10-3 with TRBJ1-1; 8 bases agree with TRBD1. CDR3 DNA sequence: TGTGCCATCAGTTTACAGGGGGGAACTGAAGCTTTCTTT. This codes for CAISLQGGTEAFF.